These T cell receptor beta chains were read from a single sample in a study of blood T cells in healthy people across ages. TCRdb re-analysed the 5' RACE reads in MiXCR, keeping a single row per CDR3 protein. This sample carries 1,800,000 or so distinct CDR3 sequences, 30% to 40% of them seen once, and the ten largest clones take 23%. Sequenced: blood. The source of these receptors is a human donor in good health. Each CDR3 is given without its conserved first and last residue.

cdr3_aa | cdr3_length | j_call | v_call
ASSLDRGLSNEQF | 13 | TRBJ2-1 | TRBV11-2
ASSKSGQAADTQY | 13 | TRBJ2-3 | TRBV5-1
SARGRGQAAGLAGVGQETQY | 20 | TRBJ2-5 | TRBV20-1
SATANSYEQY | 10 | TRBJ2-7 | TRBV20-1
ASSSLGLGVNVLT | 13 | TRBJ2-6 | TRBV5-1
ASSLLHADTQY | 11 | TRBJ2-3 | TRBV7-3
ASSSRRGPAETQY | 13 | TRBJ2-5 | TRBV7-3
ASSGVSEDTQY | 11 | TRBJ2-3 | TRBV9
ATSGGNRDRSYNEQF | 15 | TRBJ2-1 | TRBV15
SANDRADQPQH | 11 | TRBJ1-5 | TRBV20-1
ASSLADGSSTPLH | 13 | TRBJ1-6 | TRBV7-9
AISPRTSGGNEQF | 13 | TRBJ2-1 | TRBV10-3
ASSQQGGTNEKLF | 13 | TRBJ1-4 | TRBV4-1
ASSKAGNSYEQY | 12 | TRBJ2-7 | TRBV25-1
ASSYAPHLGGSADTQY | 16 | TRBJ2-3 | TRBV6-7
ASSPGRAPKNTEAF | 14 | TRBJ1-1 | TRBV5-6
ASSQVRSGSYEQY | 13 | TRBJ2-7 | TRBV4-3